Given below is one T cell receptor beta chain in context. Its target is not known. Diagnostic assessment was based on clinical symptoms, serum thyroxine and TRAb, thyroid ultrasound and orbital computed tomography. This sample stems from a study of T cells in Graves' hyperthyroidism and ophthalmopathy. CDR1 KGHDR and CDR2 SFDVKD come from the germline V gene. The V end lost 1 base, the J end lost 4 bases, and 10 bases lay between the germline ends. The CDR3 is 15 amino acids. The study's findings and limits: The authors' 13 V-J model separated ophthalmopathy from stable hyperthyroidism. Model predictions of ophthalmopathy came a median approximately 6.8 months before onset.

There were TCR beta CDR3 regions amplified from RNA transcripts. HTBI primers were used for first-round RT-PCR of the TCR CDR3. TCRdb independently ran MiXCR on the multiplex PCR reads; one entry per CDR3 protein. The sample has approximately 410,000 distinct CDR3 sequences, approximately 13% seen once. The specimen sequenced was blood. The chain is built from TRBV24-1 and TRBJ2-1; D unresolved. The TCR comes from a woman aged 18-29 years with Graves' hyperthyroidism. CDR3 bases: TGTGCCACCAGTGATTTCTGGTCCACTTACAATGAGCAGTTCTTC. The encoded protein is CATSDFWSTYNEQFF.